The 17 T cell receptor beta chains listed next were all sequenced from one sample in a study of blood T cell repertoires in COVID-19. Profiled with immunoSEQ multiplex PCR; TCRdb holds only in-frame clones, not every one. The sample has approximately 300,000 clones; 90% to 95% are singletons. Sequencing was done on a sample of PBMCs or T cells enriched from blood (not recorded which). The receptors derive from a woman aged 25-40 years who had been exposed to COVID-19.

The V gene is TRBV27, the J gene TRBJ1-5; 10 bases agree with TRBD1. This CDR3 region has 15 residues. Per the germline V gene, CDR1 is MNHEY and CDR2 is SMNVEV (reference sequence). After removal of 6 bases from V and 7 bases from J, the junction contained 9 bases not matched to a gene. CDR3 protein: CASRTGTGDGQPQHF. The CDR3, as DNA: TGTGCCAGCAGAACCGGGACAGGGGACGGGCAGCCCCAGCATTTT.

This clone was counted a few times. V and J are TRBV18 and TRBJ2-2; possibly TRBD2 for D (5 bases). Germline V gives CDR1 KGHSH, CDR2 LQKENI. The CDR3 is 13 amino acids. V lost 3 bases to trimming and J lost 6 bases, with 8 bases between them. CDR3 nucleotides: TGTGCCAGCTCACCCCTCGGGGCCGGGGAGCTGTTTTTT. Translating gives CASSPLGAGELFF.

The chain employs TRBV24-1 and TRBJ2-3, with 8 bases lining up with TRBD1. Trimming took 9 bases from V and 3 from J; bases not matched to a gene: 4. The germline CDR1 and CDR2 sequences are KGHDR and SFDVKD. This CDR3 spans 13 amino acids. The CDR3 region has the DNA TGTGCCACCCAGGGGGCAGGGACAGATACGCAGTATTTT. Its translation is CATQGAGTDTQYF.

This clone was observed once. The chain has TRBV5-1 and TRBJ1-2; the D is unclear. The CDR3 extends over 14 amino acids. V lost 0 bases and J lost 0, with 6 bases in between. The germline gives CDR1 SGHRS, CDR2 YFSETQ. CDR3 sequence reads: CASSLVSANYGYTF. CDR3 bases: TGCGCCAGCAGCTTGGTCTCGGCTAACTATGGCTACACCTTC.

The CDR3 here is CASSVRTSGVRSYEQYF. The CDR3 nucleotides read TGTGCCAGCAGTGTCCGGACTAGCGGGGTAAGATCCTACGAGCAGTACTTC. This chain uses TRBV6-1 with TRBJ2-7; 12 bases fit TRBD2. The germline V gene has CDR1 MNHNS and CDR2 SASEGT. V was clipped by 4 bases and J by 1 base; unmatched bases: 8. This CDR3 is built from 17 residues.

DNA for the CDR3: TGTGCCAGTAGCGCGGGGACAGGGCAATCACCCCTCCACTTT. As protein: CASSAGTGQSPLHF. The genes are TRBV19 and TRBJ1-6; 9 positions match TRBD1. The CDR3 extends over 14 amino acids. V trimming: 6 bases; J trimming: 10 bases; junction bases outside the gene matches: 7. Germline-derived CDR1 and CDR2 are LNHDA and SQIVND (reference sequence).

In its sample, this clone was seen many times. The rearrangement uses TRBV2 and TRBJ2-1; TRBD2 matches at 8 bases. Germline-derived CDR1 and CDR2 are SNHLY and FYNNEI. This CDR3 is built from 15 residues. The trim removed 6 bases at V and 4 bases at J, leaving 8 bases unmatched. CDR3 DNA sequence: TGTGCCAGCAGCCCGGGACTAGGGAAATACAATGAGCAGTTCTTC. Translated, it gives CASSPGLGKYNEQFF. Drawing the rest from reference TRBV2 and TRBJ2-1, the complete variable domain is EPEVTQTPSHQVTQMGQEVILRCVPISNHLYFYWYRQILGQKVEFLVSFYNNEISEKSEIFDDQFSVERPDGSNFTLKIRSTKLEDSAMYFCASSPGLGKYNEQFFGPGTRLTVL.

The V gene is TRBV20-1, the J gene TRBJ1-2; possible D gene TRBD1, 6 bases. V lost 3 bases, J lost 7 bases, and 12 bases lay in between. The length of the CDR3 is 12 residues. Germline V gene lookup returns CDR1 DFQATT and CDR2 SNEGSKA (reference sequence). CDR3 protein: CSASNQGSGYTF. The CDR3 DNA follows: TGCAGTGCTAGTAATCAGGGGTCTGGCTACACCTTC.

The chain carries TRBV29-1 and TRBJ1-1; TRBD1 agrees at 11 bases. Germline V CDR1 and CDR2: SQVTM, ANQGSEA. V shed 3 bases and J 4 bases; nucleotides not matched to a gene: 13. This CDR3 comprises 17 residues. The CDR3 region is CSVDGSRDRGVSTEAFF. The CDR3 region has the DNA TGCAGCGTTGATGGTTCTCGGGACAGGGGGGTGAGCACTGAAGCTTTCTTT.

This sequence joins TRBV19 and TRBJ1-4, with 7 nucleotides matching TRBD1. The J segment lost 12 bases and the V segment lost 2 bases, leaving 3 bases of the junction unmatched. The CDR3 totals 12 residues. Germline loops: CDR1 LNHDA, CDR2 SQIVND (reference sequence). The CDR3, as DNA: TGTGCCAGTAGTATACACAGGGGCGAACTGTTTTTT. Protein: CASSIHRGELFF.

The V call is TRBV7-8, the J call TRBJ2-7; 7 positions agree with TRBD2. V was clipped by 0 bases and J by 2 bases; unmatched bases: 4. Germline loops: CDR1 SGHVS, CDR2 FQNEAQ. This CDR3 has 15 residues. In nucleotides, the CDR3 is TGTGCCAGCAGCTTAGCCGGGGGGTCACCCTACGAGCAGTACTTC. It codes for CASSLAGGSPYEQYF. Supplemented by reference TRBV7-8 and TRBJ2-7, the full variable domain reads GAGVSQSPRYKVAKRGQDVALRCDPISGHVSLFWYQQALGQGPEFLTYFQNEAQLDKSGLPSDRFFAERPEGSVSTLKIQRTQQEDSAVYLCASSLAGGSPYEQYFGPGTRLTVT.

The CDR3, as DNA: TGTGCCAGTAGCCTCCTGGGGGGCTATGGCTACACCTTC. It encodes CASSLLGGYGYTF. The rearrangement links TRBV19 to TRBJ1-2; D may be TRBD1 (5 bases). The V and J ends lost 6 bases and 4 bases respectively, with 12 bases between them. Germline V gene sequence: CDR1 LNHDA, CDR2 SQIVND (reference sequence). This CDR3 has 13 amino acids.

The chain uses TRBV4-1 and TRBJ2-3; 15 bases align to TRBD2. The germline V gene has CDR1 MGHRA and CDR2 YSYEKL. V dropped 2 bases and J dropped 0; count of bases not matched to a gene: 3. The CDR3 is 18 residues long. For the CDR3, the DNA is TGCGCCAGCAGCCAAACCGGGACTAGCGGGGGGAGCACAGATACGCAGTATTTT. This encodes CASSQTGTSGGSTDTQYF.

V usage is TRBV29-1 and J usage is TRBJ2-3, with D possibly matching TRBD1 (6 bases). The CDR3 totals 19 residues. The germline V gene encodes CDR1 SQVTM and CDR2 ANQGSEA. The germline V and J ends were trimmed by 5 bases and 0 bases, with 27 bases remaining between them. The DNA of the CDR3 is TGCAGCGTTCTCCCCGGAGTGGGCAAACAGGGCTTTAGCACAGATACGCAGTATTTT. Protein product: CSVLPGVGKQGFSTDTQYF.

The chain carries TRBV6-1 and TRBJ1-2; 9 bases map to TRBD1. From germline, CDR1 is MNHNS and CDR2 SASEGT. The J segment lost 6 bases and the V segment lost 4 bases, leaving 12 bases of the junction unmatched. The CDR3 runs to 16 residues. This CDR3 is CASSAVPGQGSDGYTF. The CDR3, as DNA: TGTGCCAGCAGTGCAGTCCCGGGACAGGGATCGGATGGCTACACCTTC.

The chain employs TRBV25-1 and TRBJ1-1; 7 nucleotides agree with TRBD1. CDR1 and CDR2 from the germline V gene are MGHDK and SYGVNS. J gave up 0 bases and V 6 bases, and 4 bases lay outside the gene matches. There are 14 residues in the CDR3. The DNA of the CDR3 is TGTGCCAGCAGAGAGACAGGGATGAACACTGAAGCTTTCTTT. Translated, it gives CASRETGMNTEAFF.

The rearrangement links TRBV20-1 to TRBJ1-1; D possibly corresponds to TRBD1 (6 bases). Germline V CDR1 and CDR2: DFQATT, SNEGSKA (reference sequence). The CDR3 runs 11 residues. Trimming took off 6 bases at V and 6 bases at J, with 11 bases between the two ends. CDR3 residues: CSARKGAEAFF. DNA of the CDR3: TGCAGTGCCAGAAAGGGGGCTGAAGCTTTCTTT.